The 15 T cell receptor beta chains given below trace back to one sample, sequenced in a study of T cell responses to AZD1222 COVID-19 vaccine. Some clones are missing from TCRdb's copy, which holds only in-frame ones; the method was immunoSEQ multiplex PCR. This table has about 120,000 clones, approximately 86% appearing once. The specimen comprised peripheral blood, sampled on day 0 of AZD1222 vaccination. These receptors all stem from an adult in good health.

The chain employs TRBV7-8 and TRBJ2-1, with D hard to call. The CDR3 has 13 amino acids. The V gene lost 4 bases and the J gene lost 1 base, with 5 bases spanning the gap. CDR1 and CDR2 from the germline V gene are SGHVS and FQNEAQ. The CDR3 here is CASSSQSYNEQFF. CDR3 DNA: TGTGCCAGCAGCTCCCAGTCCTACAATGAGCAGTTCTTC.

The chain recombines TRBV7-6 with TRBJ2-1; 10 bases map to TRBD2. The V and J ends lost 3 bases and 0 bases, in that order; junction bases with no gene match: 5. The germline CDR1 and CDR2 sequences are SGHVS and FNYEAQ. CDR3 size: 17 residues. CDR3 DNA sequence: TGTGCCAGCAGCTTCCTAGCGGGGGTTAGCTCCTACAATGAGCAGTTCTTC. Translating gives CASSFLAGVSSYNEQFF.

This chain uses TRBV7-2 with TRBJ1-4, with D possibly TRBD1 on 6 matching bases. CDR1 is SGHTA, CDR2 FQGNSA, per germline. V lost 5 bases to trimming and J lost 8 bases, with 18 bases between them. The CDR3 sequence is 15 residues long. In DNA form, the CDR3 reads TGTGCCAGCAGCCCAGTGCCGCAGGGGAACGAAAAACTGTTTTTT. Protein: CASSPVPQGNEKLFF.

The V gene is TRBV19, the J gene TRBJ1-1; 7 nucleotides line up with TRBD1. From germline, CDR1 is LNHDA and CDR2 SQIVND (reference sequence). Unmatched junction bases numbered 4, after V lost 5 bases and J lost 1 base. CDR3 length equals 14 residues. The CDR3 reads CASSAQGQNTEAFF. Here the CDR3 DNA reads TGTGCCAGTAGTGCACAGGGGCAGAACACTGAAGCTTTCTTT. The whole variable domain, remainder taken from reference TRBV19 and TRBJ1-1, is DGGITQSPKYLFRKEGQNVTLSCEQNLNHDAMYWYRQDPGQGLRLIYYSQIVNDFQKGDIAEGYSVSREKKESFPLTVTSAQKNPTAFYLCASSAQGQNTEAFFGQGTRLTVV.

The chain combines TRBV3-1 (or the pseudogene TRBV3-2) with TRBJ1-2; 7 nucleotides agree with TRBD1. Losses at the gene ends were 4 bases for V and 6 bases for J; bases not matched to a gene: 5. Germline lookup yields CDR1 LGHDT and CDR2 YNNKEL (reference sequence). The CDR3 loop spans 13 amino acids. In DNA form, the CDR3 reads TGTGCCAGCAGCCCTGACAGGGTGCATGGCTACACCTTC. It specifies CASSPDRVHGYTF.

The chain employs TRBV3-1 (or the pseudogene TRBV3-2) and TRBJ1-2; a possible D gene is TRBD1 (5 bases). Germline V gives CDR1 LGHDT, CDR2 YNNKEL (reference sequence). V lost 4 bases to trimming and J lost 6 bases, with 18 bases between them. The CDR3 runs to 15 residues. Written as DNA, the CDR3 is TGTGCCAGCAGCCCTAAGTTGGGGCGGACGGATGGCTACACCTTC. It translates to CASSPKLGRTDGYTF.

The chain links TRBV5-4 to TRBJ2-3, with 9 bases fitting TRBD2. There are 16 residues in the CDR3. The V segment lost 1 base and the J segment 2 bases; nucleotides outside the gene matches: 5. Germline CDR1 reads SGHNT; CDR2 reads YYREEE (reference sequence). DNA of the CDR3: TGTGCCAGCAGCTTGCGGCTAGCGGGGCTCACAGATACGCAGTATTTT. Translated: CASSLRLAGLTDTQYF.

This rearrangement joins TRBV11-2 to TRBJ1-2; D ambiguous. Germline CDR1 is SGHAT and CDR2 is FQNNGV. V lost 4 bases, J lost 4 bases, and 10 bases lay in between. The CDR3 length is 13 residues. The CDR3 DNA follows: TGTGCCAGCAGCTCCGGCGCGGTCTATGGCTACACCTTC. It codes for CASSSGAVYGYTF.

This clone came up once. The chain uses TRBV16 and TRBJ2-7, with D tentatively TRBD1 (6 bases). This CDR3 spans 14 amino acids. Germline CDR1 is KGHSY and CDR2 is FQNENV. Trimming took off 2 bases at V and 0 bases at J, with 8 bases between the two ends. The CDR3 region is CASSQGGSSYEQYF. CDR3 sequence (DNA): TGTGCCAGCAGCCAAGGGGGCAGCTCCTACGAGCAGTACTTC.

The V gene is TRBV5-1, the J gene TRBJ1-1; tentative D call: TRBD1 (6 bases). The CDR3 is 15 residues long. Germline V gives CDR1 SGHRS, CDR2 YFSETQ. V dropped 4 bases and J dropped 1 base, with 14 bases sitting between them. The CDR3 spells CASSALRGTNTEAFF. CDR3 DNA sequence: TGCGCCAGCAGCGCACTCAGGGGAACGAACACTGAAGCTTTCTTT.

This chain connects TRBV30 to TRBJ1-4; the match to TRBD1 covers 8 bases. With 2 bases clipped from V and 0 bases from J, the junction kept 8 bases outside the gene matches. The germline gives CDR1 GTSNPN, CDR2 SVGIG (reference sequence). The CDR3 is 17 amino acids. The CDR3 is CAWSRSGTGTTNEKLFF. In DNA, the CDR3 is TGTGCCTGGAGTCGTTCCGGGACAGGTACAACTAATGAAAAACTGTTTTTT.

The rearrangement uses TRBV18 and TRBJ2-2; D gene unclear. Trimming stripped 3 bases from V and 8 bases from J, with 7 bases between. The CDR3 consists of 12 residues. Germline CDR1 is KGHSH and CDR2 is LQKENI. The CDR3 coding sequence is TGTGCCAGCTCACCTGCGGTGGGGGAGCTGTTTTTT. Translation gives CASSPAVGELFF.

J is TRBJ1-2 and V is TRBV12-2. TRBV12-2 is a recognized pseudogene. The CDR3 runs 14 residues. CDR3 loop: CASRLFGEPYGYTF. The CDR3 DNA sequence: TGTGCAAGTCGCTTATTTGGGGAACCCTATGGCTACACCTTC.

The chain combines TRBV7-8 with TRBJ2-6; D unresolved. V dropped 11 bases and J dropped 0 bases, with 11 bases sitting between them. Germline CDR1 is SGHVS and CDR2 is FQNEAQ. This CDR3 region has 14 residues. The CDR3 DNA reads TGTGCCTCCACTTGGGACTCTGGGGCCAACGTCCTGACTTTC. Encoded protein: CASTWDSGANVLTF. The variable domain in full, with the rest retrieved from reference TRBV7-8 and TRBJ2-6, is GAGVSQSPRYKVAKRGQDVALRCDPISGHVSLFWYQQALGQGPEFLTYFQNEAQLDKSGLPSDRFFAERPEGSVSTLKIQRTQQEDSAVYLCASTWDSGANVLTFGAGSRLTVL.

This chain joins TRBV7-2 and TRBJ2-7, with a tentative D call TRBD1 (6 bases). V shed 3 bases and J shed 0 bases, with 15 bases lying between them. The CDR3 covers 16 residues. Germline V gene sequence: CDR1 SGHTA, CDR2 FQGNSA. The CDR3 DNA follows: TGTGCCAGCAGCTTCCATCACGACAGGAGCTCCTACGAGCAGTACTTC. This translates into CASSFHHDRSSYEQYF.